Below are 20 T cell receptor beta chains sequenced from a single sample in a study of HIV-infected patients and healthy controls. Whole blood was used without fractionation, so all unsorted peripheral T cells were included. Alpha and beta constant-region primers primed reverse transcription of around 0.5 ug RNA. Separate chain-specific third strand synthesis with multiplexing indices produced the alpha and beta libraries. One entry per CDR3 protein results from TCRdb running MiXCR on the 5' RACE reads. The sample includes under 20,000 distinct CDR3 sequences, about a tenth seen only once; the top ten take 3.1%. Sequencing was performed on blood. The origin of the receptors is an adult in good health.

V is TRBV19 and J is TRBJ2-2; 8 nucleotides agree with TRBD2. The CDR3 is made up of 13 amino acids. V was pared by 6 bases and J by 5 bases, with 2 bases of the junction left unmatched. Germline V CDR1 and CDR2: LNHDA, SQIVND (reference sequence). In DNA, the CDR3 is TGTGCCAGTAGCCGGGGGGGAACCGGGGAGCTGTTTTTT. The encoded protein is CASSRGGTGELFF.

At least ten counts were recorded for this clonotype. The chain carries TRBV2 and TRBJ2-3; 12 bases match TRBD2. The CDR3 consists of 15 residues. Germline V gene lookup returns CDR1 SNHLY and CDR2 FYNNEI. V lost 0 bases, J lost 5 bases, and 0 bases stayed unmatched. CDR3 sequence (DNA): TGTGCCAGCAGTGAAGCGGGACTAGCGGGAGATACGCAGTATTTT. The encoded protein is CASSEAGLAGDTQYF. Full variable domain (missing parts from reference TRBV2 and TRBJ2-3): EPEVTQTPSHQVTQMGQEVILRCVPISNHLYFYWYRQILGQKVEFLVSFYNNEISEKSEIFDDQFSVERPDGSNFTLKIRSTKLEDSAMYFCASSEAGLAGDTQYFGPGTRLTVL.

The J gene is TRBJ2-7, the V gene TRBV18; no clear D gene. V lost 0 bases and J 4 bases, leaving 10 bases between the germline ends. The CDR3 extends over 14 amino acids. Germline V gives CDR1 KGHSH, CDR2 LQKENI. The CDR3 sequence: CASSPPETDYEQYF. As DNA, the CDR3 is TGTGCCAGCTCACCACCGGAAACCGATTACGAGCAGTACTTC.

This clonotype has at least ten counts. This CDR3 is CASSPGRAYNQPQHF. The CDR3 region has the DNA TGTGCCAGCAGTCCCGGAAGGGCCTACAATCAGCCCCAGCATTTT. The V call is TRBV6-2 or TRBV6-3, the J call TRBJ1-5; D is unresolved. The CDR3 extends over 15 amino acids. Trimming shortened V by 5 bases and J by 3 bases, and 14 bases separated the two germline ends. Germline CDR1 reads MNHEY; CDR2 reads SVGEGT.

Ten or more counts support this clonotype. The CDR3 DNA reads TGTGCCAGTAGCCGGACAGACTCTGGGGCCAACGTCCTGACTTTC. This sequence encodes CASSRTDSGANVLTF. The chain uses TRBV19 and TRBJ2-6; D perhaps matches TRBD1 (6 bases). CDR1 is LNHDA, CDR2 SQIVND, per germline (reference sequence). V was cut by 6 bases and J by 0 bases, with 9 bases left in between. This CDR3 has 15 residues.

Ten or more counts support this clonotype. The rearrangement uses TRBV12-3 or TRBV12-4 and TRBJ2-1; 9 bases are a match to TRBD2. The CDR3 is made up of 15 amino acids. V gave up 6 bases and J gave up 7 bases; unmatched junction bases: 10. This CDR3 is CASSLYSGSINEQFF. For the CDR3, the DNA is TGTGCCAGCAGCCTTTATAGCGGGAGCATAAATGAGCAGTTCTTC.

V usage is TRBV2 and J usage is TRBJ1-2, with TRBD1 matching over 8 bases. CDR3 length equals 16 residues. V lost 6 bases to trimming and J lost 8 bases; unmatched junction nucleotides: 17. Germline lookup yields CDR1 SNHLY and CDR2 FYNNEI. The CDR3: CASRVGSYQGAEGYTF. The CDR3 coding sequence is TGTGCCAGCAGGGTTGGTTCGTATCAGGGGGCGGAAGGCTACACCTTC. Supplemented by reference TRBV2 and TRBJ1-2, the full variable domain reads EPEVTQTPSHQVTQMGQEVILRCVPISNHLYFYWYRQILGQKVEFLVSFYNNEISEKSEIFDDQFSVERPDGSNFTLKIRSTKLEDSAMYFCASRVGSYQGAEGYTFGSGTRLTVV.

In its sample, this clonotype was seen many times. For the CDR3, the DNA is TGTGCCATCAGTGAGTCGAGGGGGGGGCGAGGCACTGAAGCTTTCTTT. It yields the protein CAISESRGGRGTEAFF. V gene TRBV10-3 combines with J gene TRBJ1-1; D is possibly TRBD1 (6 bases). The CDR3 is made up of 16 amino acids. Trimming cost V 0 bases and J 4 bases, with 15 bases left between them. CDR1 ENHRY and CDR2 SYGVKD come from the germline V gene.

This clonotype was counted a few times. The CDR3 protein is CASSLVPGATYGYTF. The CDR3 nucleotides are TGCGCCAGCAGCTTGGTTCCAGGGGCTACCTATGGCTACACCTTC. The chain employs TRBV5-1 and TRBJ1-2; tentatively, D is TRBD1 (6 bases). V lost 0 bases to trimming and J lost 4 bases, with 13 bases between them. CDR1 and CDR2 (germline): SGHRS, YFSETQ. The length of the CDR3 is 15 residues.

V gene TRBV6-6 combines with J gene TRBJ2-1; TRBD2 matches at 11 bases. The germline V gene encodes CDR1 MNHNY and CDR2 SVGAGI (reference sequence). The J segment lost 0 bases and the V segment lost 2 bases, leaving 6 bases of the junction unmatched. The CDR3 totals 18 residues. As DNA, the CDR3 is TGTGCCAGCAGTTACGGCCTAGCGGGAGGCCCCTCCTACAATGAGCAGTTCTTC. It yields the protein CASSYGLAGGPSYNEQFF.

This clonotype is medium-sized within its sample. The rearrangement joins TRBV14 to TRBJ2-5; TRBD2 agrees at 15 bases. CDR1 and CDR2 from the germline V gene are SGHDN and FVKESK. The junction had 5 bases not matched to a gene; V was cut back by 3 bases and J by 6 bases. This CDR3 has 16 amino acids. CDR3 DNA: TGTGCCAGCAGCCAGGGGACTAGCGGGAGGTTGAAGACCCAGTACTTC. Translation: CASSQGTSGRLKTQYF. Full variable domain (rest looked up from reference TRBV14 and TRBJ2-5): EAGVTQFPSHSVIEKGQTVTLRCDPISGHDNLYWYRRVMGKEIKFLLHFVKESKQDESGMPNNRFLAERTGGTYSTLKVQPAELEDSGVYFCASSQGTSGRLKTQYFGPGTRLLVL.

This clonotype was detected many times. The chain is built from TRBV27 and TRBJ2-7; TRBD2 is a possible D gene (6 bases). V lost 4 bases, J lost 4 bases, and 14 bases lay in between. The CDR3 consists of 14 residues. CDR1 MNHEY and CDR2 SMNVEV come from the germline V gene (reference sequence). CDR3 nucleotides: TGTGCCAGCAGTTGGGCTAGCGAGGGATACGAGCAGTACTTC. Encoded protein: CASSWASEGYEQYF.

This clonotype was recorded at least ten times. The V and J genes are TRBV19 and TRBJ2-7; the D is unclear. V lost 4 bases, J lost 0 bases, and 10 bases lay in between. Germline CDR1 reads LNHDA; CDR2 reads SQIVND (reference sequence). The CDR3 covers 14 residues. The CDR3 DNA is TGTGCCAGTAGTAACCCCCAGAGCTCCTACGAGCAGTACTTC. It encodes CASSNPQSSYEQYF.

In this sample, this clonotype is medium-sized. The gene calls are TRBV7-9 and TRBJ2-1; 10 nucleotides agree with TRBD2. V lost 5 bases and J lost 6; bases outside the gene matches: 7. The length of the CDR3 is 15 residues. The germline V gene has CDR1 SEHNR and CDR2 FQNEAQ (reference sequence). This CDR3 reads CASSLTLAGANEQFF. CDR3 nucleotides: TGTGCCAGCAGCCTCACCCTAGCGGGAGCCAATGAGCAGTTCTTC.

This clonotype was detected many times. The chain couples TRBV6-2 or TRBV6-3 to TRBJ1-5, with D hard to call. V lost 7 bases and J 6 bases, leaving 13 bases between the germline ends. There are 13 residues in the CDR3. In germline, CDR1 is MNHEY, CDR2 SVGEGT. CDR3 sequence: CASMPAGVQPQHF. The CDR3 DNA follows: TGTGCCAGCATGCCCGCCGGAGTTCAGCCCCAGCATTTT.

This clonotype was detected ten times or more. CDR3 in DNA: TGTGCCAGCAGCTCCCGGACAGGGACGGACACTGAAGCTTTCTTT. Protein product: CASSSRTGTDTEAFF. The V and J genes are TRBV7-9 and TRBJ1-1; 8 positions match TRBD1. The trim removed 4 bases at V and 3 bases at J, leaving 7 bases unmatched. This CDR3 contains 15 residues. Per germline, CDR1 SEHNR and CDR2 FQNEAQ (reference sequence).

By share, this clonotype ranks as medium-sized. The chain uses TRBV20-1 and TRBJ2-3; 9 nucleotides line up with TRBD2. This CDR3 has 15 residues. J gave up 3 bases and V 0 bases, and 4 bases lay outside the gene matches. In germline, CDR1 is DFQATT, CDR2 SNEGSKA (reference sequence). CDR3 coding DNA: TGCAGTGCTAGAGAGGGTCTAGCGGGGACAGATACGCAGTATTTT. Its translation is CSAREGLAGTDTQYF.

The CDR3 loop is CASSISWADPYNEQFF. The CDR3 nucleotides read TGTGCCAGTAGTATAAGTTGGGCGGACCCCTACAATGAGCAGTTCTTC. The gene calls are TRBV19 and TRBJ2-1; D remains unclear. The CDR3 contains 16 residues. Trimming removed 2 bases from V and 2 bases from J, with 13 bases in between. Germline loops: CDR1 LNHDA, CDR2 SQIVND (reference sequence).

J is TRBJ2-4 and V is TRBV29-1; 10 bases are shared with TRBD2. The CDR3 has 14 residues. The J segment lost 6 bases and the V segment lost 5 bases, leaving 7 bases of the junction unmatched. Germline V gene data show CDR1 as SQVTM and CDR2 as ANQGSEA. The CDR3 sequence is CSVNKAGGLNIQYF. CDR3 in DNA: TGCAGCGTTAATAAAGCGGGAGGGTTAAACATTCAGTACTTC.

This clonotype is medium-sized (0.01 to 0.1%) in the sample. The rearrangement links TRBV20-1 to TRBJ2-7; 7 bases agree with TRBD2. This CDR3 has 15 amino acids. Unmatched junction bases numbered 11, after V lost 5 bases and J lost 1 base. Per the germline V gene, CDR1 is DFQATT and CDR2 is SNEGSKA (reference sequence). CDR3 nucleotides: TGCAGTGCTCCAGCGGGAAGAGTGGGGTCCTACGAGCAGTACTTC. It yields the protein CSAPAGRVGSYEQYF.